This entry lists 8 T cell receptor beta chains sequenced from one sample in a study of control samples from healthy donors and cancer patients. Sequencing was performed with immunoSEQ multiplex PCR; in TCRdb, only in-frame clones are kept and a portion is missing. This table holds 60,000 to 75,000 clones, 84% found once. What was sequenced was blood. These receptors were obtained from a man over 45 in good health.

The chain has TRBV15 and TRBJ2-7; 12 positions agree with TRBD2. V shed 6 bases, J shed 0 bases, and the junction held 3 bases outside the gene matches. CDR1 LNHNV and CDR2 YYDKDF come from the germline V gene (reference sequence). The CDR3 runs to 15 residues. The CDR3 loop is CATSPTSGGSYEQYF. The CDR3 DNA sequence: TGTGCCACCAGTCCGACTAGCGGGGGCTCCTACGAGCAGTACTTC.

The chain uses TRBV6-1 and TRBJ2-7; the D gene is possibly TRBD2 (5 bases). V lost 0 bases and J 3 bases, leaving 9 bases between the germline ends. Per germline, CDR1 MNHNS and CDR2 SASEGT. This CDR3 has 14 amino acids. CDR3 residues: CASSEAGENYEQYF. CDR3 coding DNA: TGTGCCAGCAGTGAAGCCGGGGAAAACTACGAGCAGTACTTC.

DNA of the CDR3: TGTGCCAGCAGTTACTCGACACTGGGAGCGAGCACAGATACGCAGTATTTT. Translation gives CASSYSTLGASTDTQYF. The chain employs TRBV6-2 or TRBV6-3 and TRBJ2-3; D possibly corresponds to TRBD2 (5 bases). The germline V gene encodes CDR1 MNHEY and CDR2 SVGEGT. Trimming left V 0 bases short and J 0 bases short, with 13 bases between. The CDR3 runs to 17 residues.

In its sample, this clone was seen once. The rearrangement links TRBV20-1 to TRBJ1-1; no clear D. Germline loops: CDR1 DFQATT, CDR2 SNEGSKA (reference sequence). Trimming left V 3 bases short and J 4 bases short, with 9 bases between. This CDR3 is built from 12 residues. CDR3 residues: CSASVSATEAFF. The CDR3 DNA sequence: TGCAGTGCTAGTGTGTCTGCCACTGAAGCTTTCTTT.

The V and J genes are TRBV5-1 and TRBJ2-2, with 8 bases fitting TRBD2. Losses at the gene ends were 3 bases for V and 4 bases for J; bases not matched to a gene: 5. CDR3 length: 15 residues. Germline lookup yields CDR1 SGHRS and CDR2 YFSETQ. CDR3 residues: CASSSAAGGTGELFF. The CDR3 nucleotides read TGCGCCAGCAGCTCGGCGGCGGGGGGCACCGGGGAGCTGTTTTTT.

The chain is built from TRBV2 and TRBJ2-1; TRBD1 matches at 10 bases. The junction had 5 bases not matched to a gene; V was cut back by 3 bases and J by 9 bases. In germline, CDR1 is SNHLY, CDR2 FYNNEI. CDR3 length: 14 residues. CDR3 DNA: TGTGCCAGCAGTGATGGGACAGGGGTGGGTGAGCAGTTCTTC. This encodes CASSDGTGVGEQFF.

V gene TRBV4-3 combines with J gene TRBJ2-2; D may be TRBD1 (5 bases). Germline loops: CDR1 LGHNA, CDR2 YSLEER. CDR3 length: 15 amino acids. With 0 bases removed from V and 6 bases from J, the gap between germline ends came to 11 bases. CDR3 bases: TGCGCCAGCAGCCAAGACGCAGGGCAGGCCGGGGAGCTGTTTTTT. Its translation is CASSQDAGQAGELFF.

This clone was seen a few times. The chain recombines TRBV19 with TRBJ1-2; 7 nucleotides match TRBD1. V was clipped by 5 bases and J by 8 bases; unmatched bases: 8. The CDR3 consists of 13 residues. Germline CDR1 LNHDA, CDR2 SQIVND (reference sequence). As DNA, the CDR3 is TGTGCCAGTAGTGACACAGGGGTAAGAGGCTACACCTTC. This codes for CASSDTGVRGYTF. Full variable domain (rest looked up from reference TRBV19 and TRBJ1-2): DGGITQSPKYLFRKEGQNVTLSCEQNLNHDAMYWYRQDPGQGLRLIYYSQIVNDFQKGDIAEGYSVSREKKESFPLTVTSAQKNPTAFYLCASSDTGVRGYTFGSGTRLTVV.